Listed below are T cell receptor beta chains from one sample, sequenced in a study of blood T cell repertoires in COVID-19. Method: immunoSEQ multiplex PCR; TCRdb's copy keeps in-frame clones and lacks some. The data show more than 85,000 clones, approximately 84% seen once. What was sequenced was peripheral blood. The origin of the receptors is a woman aged 55-75 years with acute or convalescent COVID-19. Both conserved end residues are part of each CDR3. The D gene is left open where the match is weak. Clone size is stated in some rows and not others, as once, few, many or a class when expanded.

clone_size: few
j_call: TRBJ2-7
v_call: TRBV9
d_call: .
cdr3_aa: CASSVEVGGTYEQYF
cdr3_nt: TGTGCCAGCAGCGTAGAGGTAGGGGGAACCTACGAGCAGTACTTC

clone_size: .
j_call: TRBJ2-1
v_call: TRBV6-2/TRBV6-3
d_call: TRBD2
cdr3_aa: CASSPHGGDYNEQFF
cdr3_nt: TGTGCCAGCAGTCCGCACGGGGGGGACTACAATGAGCAGTTCTTC

clone_size: .
j_call: TRBJ2-3
v_call: TRBV7-3
d_call: .
cdr3_aa: CASSLTASRGADTQYF
cdr3_nt: TGTGCCAGCAGCTTAACCGCGTCCCGGGGTGCAGATACGCAGTATTTT

clone_size: once
j_call: TRBJ1-5
v_call: TRBV19
d_call: TRBD1
cdr3_aa: CASSMDRSIPQHF
cdr3_nt: TGTGCCAGTAGCATGGACAGGAGTATCCCCCAGCATTTT

clone_size: .
j_call: TRBJ1-1
v_call: TRBV4-2
d_call: .
cdr3_aa: CASSKADPGNTEAFF
cdr3_nt: TGTGCCAGCAGCAAAGCTGACCCGGGGAACACTGAAGCTTTCTTT

clone_size: .
j_call: TRBJ2-3
v_call: TRBV9
d_call: .
cdr3_aa: CASSVGTYTDTQYF
cdr3_nt: TGTGCCAGCAGCGTCGGGACTTACACAGATACGCAGTATTTT

clone_size: .
j_call: TRBJ2-1
v_call: TRBV30
d_call: .
cdr3_aa: CACLIPQGLISYNEQFF
cdr3_nt: TGTGCCTGCCTGATTCCCCAAGGACTAATCTCCTACAATGAGCAGTTCTTC

clone_size: .
j_call: TRBJ2-3
v_call: TRBV2
d_call: .
cdr3_aa: CASRVRTGGLYTQYF
cdr3_nt: TGTGCCAGCAGGGTGAGAACTGGGGGCCTATATACGCAGTATTTT

clone_size: .
j_call: TRBJ2-1
v_call: TRBV7-3
d_call: TRBD2
cdr3_aa: CASSLSYLTSGGENEQFF
cdr3_nt: TGTGCCAGCAGCTTATCCTACTTAACTAGCGGGGGGGAAAATGAGCAGTTCTTC

clone_size: .
j_call: TRBJ1-2
v_call: TRBV27
d_call: TRBD1
cdr3_aa: CASRTGQYNYGYTF
cdr3_nt: TGTGCCAGCAGGACGGGACAGTATAACTATGGCTACACCTTC

clone_size: .
j_call: TRBJ2-1
v_call: TRBV7-2
d_call: TRBD2
cdr3_aa: CASSWTSGDINEQFF
cdr3_nt: TGTGCCAGCAGCTGGACTAGCGGGGATATCAATGAGCAGTTCTTC

clone_size: .
j_call: TRBJ1-1
v_call: TRBV14
d_call: .
cdr3_aa: CASSQIQGPIIDEAFF
cdr3_nt: TGTGCCAGCAGCCAAATTCAGGGGCCAATTATCGATGAAGCTTTCTTT

clone_size: once
j_call: TRBJ1-5
v_call: TRBV6-5
d_call: .
cdr3_aa: CASSRQVDSNQPQHF
cdr3_nt: TGTGCCAGCAGTAGACAGGTTGATAGCAATCAGCCCCAGCATTTT

clone_size: few
j_call: TRBJ1-5
v_call: TRBV6-2/TRBV6-3
d_call: .
cdr3_aa: CASSSTLDQPQHF
cdr3_nt: TGTGCCAGCAGTTCGACACTGGATCAGCCCCAGCATTTT

clone_size: .
j_call: TRBJ2-5
v_call: TRBV15
d_call: TRBD1
cdr3_aa: CATSRNTGGRETQYF
cdr3_nt: TGTGCCACCAGCCGGAATACAGGGGGTCGGGAGACCCAGTACTTC

clone_size: .
j_call: TRBJ2-7
v_call: TRBV11-2
d_call: TRBD1
cdr3_aa: CASSSPGQGTSGEQYF
cdr3_nt: TGTGCCAGCAGTTCACCGGGACAGGGTACCTCCGGCGAGCAGTACTTC

clone_size: .
j_call: TRBJ2-6
v_call: TRBV30
d_call: .
cdr3_aa: CAWNRELSGANVLTF
cdr3_nt: TGTGCCTGGAACAGGGAGTTGTCTGGGGCCAACGTCCTGACTTTC

clone_size: few
j_call: TRBJ2-1
v_call: TRBV6-1
d_call: TRBD2
cdr3_aa: CASSEAGGYNEQFF
cdr3_nt: TGTGCCAGCAGTGAAGCGGGGGGGTACAATGAGCAGTTCTTC

clone_size: once
j_call: TRBJ2-3
v_call: TRBV7-3
d_call: .
cdr3_aa: CASSLGRDTQYF
cdr3_nt: TGTGCCAGCAGCTTAGGTCGGGATACGCAGTATTTT

clone_size: .
j_call: TRBJ1-2
v_call: TRBV5-6
d_call: .
cdr3_aa: CASSRANYGYTF
cdr3_nt: TGTGCCAGCAGCCGAGCTAACTATGGCTACACCTTC

clone_size: once
j_call: TRBJ1-5
v_call: TRBV5-3
d_call: TRBD1
cdr3_aa: CARSTGTGTGGNQPQHF
cdr3_nt: TGTGCCAGAAGTACCGGGACAGGGACTGGTGGCAATCAGCCCCAGCATTTT

clone_size: .
j_call: TRBJ1-2
v_call: TRBV28
d_call: .
cdr3_aa: CASSTRVSYTF
cdr3_nt: TGTGCCAGCAGTACGAGAGTCAGCTACACCTTC

clone_size: .
j_call: TRBJ2-3
v_call: TRBV20-1
d_call: .
cdr3_aa: CSASFAATDTQYF
cdr3_nt: TGCAGTGCTAGTTTCGCGGCCACAGATACGCAGTATTTT

clone_size: .
j_call: TRBJ1-6
v_call: TRBV15
d_call: .
cdr3_aa: CATSRTTQLVSPLHF
cdr3_nt: TGTGCCACCAGCAGGACCACCCAACTAGTTTCACCCCTCCACTTT

clone_size: .
j_call: TRBJ1-1
v_call: TRBV6-4
d_call: TRBD1
cdr3_aa: CASRKDRGVTEAFF
cdr3_nt: TGTGCCAGCAGGAAGGACAGGGGGGTTACTGAAGCTTTCTTT

clone_size: .
j_call: TRBJ2-2
v_call: TRBV19
d_call: TRBD2
cdr3_aa: CASRRWIAGGFTGELFF
cdr3_nt: TGTGCCAGTAGGAGGTGGATAGCGGGGGGATTTACCGGGGAGCTGTTTTTT

clone_size: .
j_call: TRBJ2-5
v_call: TRBV19
d_call: .
cdr3_aa: CASSAGETQYF
cdr3_nt: TGTGCCAGTAGCGCAGGGGAGACCCAGTACTTC

clone_size: .
j_call: TRBJ2-2
v_call: TRBV2
d_call: .
cdr3_aa: CASILDRTNTGELFF
cdr3_nt: TGTGCCAGCATATTGGACAGAACGAACACCGGGGAGCTGTTTTTT

clone_size: many
j_call: TRBJ2-3
v_call: TRBV5-4
d_call: TRBD2
cdr3_aa: CASSLPNAGGTDTQYF
cdr3_nt: TGTGCCAGCAGCCTCCCTAACGCGGGGGGCACAGATACGCAGTATTTT

clone_size: medium-sized
j_call: TRBJ1-4
v_call: TRBV3-1/TRBV3-2
d_call: .
cdr3_aa: CASSQSGGIGEKLFF
cdr3_nt: TGTGCCAGCAGCCAATCAGGAGGGATAGGGGAAAAACTGTTTTTT

clone_size: .
j_call: TRBJ2-4
v_call: TRBV30
d_call: TRBD2
cdr3_aa: CAWSERLAGVKNIQYF
cdr3_nt: TGTGCCTGGAGTGAAAGACTAGCGGGGGTAAAAAACATTCAGTACTTC

clone_size: .
j_call: TRBJ2-2
v_call: TRBV24-1
d_call: TRBD2
cdr3_aa: CATSELGTSGGALPTGELFF
cdr3_nt: TGTGCCACCAGTGAACTTGGGACTAGCGGGGGGGCATTACCCACCGGGGAGCTGTTTTTT

clone_size: .
j_call: TRBJ1-1
v_call: TRBV21-1
d_call: .
cdr3_aa: CASSKRYRETEAFF
cdr3_nt: TGTGCCAGCAGCAAAAGGTACAGGGAAACTGAAGCTTTCTTT

clone_size: .
j_call: TRBJ2-3
v_call: TRBV28
d_call: TRBD1
cdr3_aa: CASSSFTGADTQYF
cdr3_nt: TGTGCCAGCAGTTCTTTTACAGGGGCAGATACGCAGTATTTT

clone_size: .
j_call: TRBJ1-1
v_call: TRBV19
d_call: TRBD1
cdr3_aa: CASIHGAGGQNTEAFF
cdr3_nt: TGTGCCAGTATTCACGGGGCAGGGGGCCAGAACACTGAAGCTTTCTTT

clone_size: .
j_call: TRBJ1-3
v_call: TRBV19
d_call: .
cdr3_aa: CASSETWGVGNTIYF
cdr3_nt: TGTGCCAGTAGTGAAACCTGGGGCGTCGGAAACACCATATATTTT

clone_size: .
j_call: TRBJ2-7
v_call: TRBV27
d_call: TRBD2
cdr3_aa: CASSLEWGGIEEQYF
cdr3_nt: TGTGCCAGCAGTTTAGAGTGGGGAGGGATAGAGGAGCAGTACTTC

clone_size: .
j_call: TRBJ1-2
v_call: TRBV6-5
d_call: TRBD1
cdr3_aa: CASRSTGTANYGYTF
cdr3_nt: TGTGCCAGCAGGTCAACCGGGACAGCTAACTATGGCTACACCTTC